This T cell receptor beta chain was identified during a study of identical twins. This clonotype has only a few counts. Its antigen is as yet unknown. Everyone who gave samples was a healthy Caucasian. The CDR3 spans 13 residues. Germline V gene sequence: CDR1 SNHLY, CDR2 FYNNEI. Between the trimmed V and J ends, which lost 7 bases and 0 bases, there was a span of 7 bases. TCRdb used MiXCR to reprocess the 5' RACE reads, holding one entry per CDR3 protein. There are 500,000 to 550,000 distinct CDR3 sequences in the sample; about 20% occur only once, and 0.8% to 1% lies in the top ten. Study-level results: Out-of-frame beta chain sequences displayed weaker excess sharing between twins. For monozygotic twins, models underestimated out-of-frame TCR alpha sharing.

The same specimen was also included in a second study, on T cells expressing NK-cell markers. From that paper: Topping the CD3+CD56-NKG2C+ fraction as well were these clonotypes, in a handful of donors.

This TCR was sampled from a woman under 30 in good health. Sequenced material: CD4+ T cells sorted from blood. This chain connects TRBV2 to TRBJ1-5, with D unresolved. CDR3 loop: CASKRNSNQPQHF. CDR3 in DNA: TGTGCCAGCAAGAGGAATAGCAATCAGCCCCAGCATTTT.